Below are 27 T cell receptor beta chains sequenced from a single sample in a study of blood T cell repertoires in COVID-19. Generated by immunoSEQ multiplex PCR, the TCRdb table keeps only in-frame clones and is missing some. In the table there are 330,000 or so clones, approximately 90% of which are singletons. The sequencing input was peripheral blood. The receptors were gathered from a young man with COVID-19, enrolled during active disease.

This chain connects TRBV18 to TRBJ2-7, with 9 positions matching TRBD1. The germline gives CDR1 KGHSH, CDR2 LQKENI. The V and J ends lost 0 bases and 2 bases, in that order; junction bases with no gene match: 8. The CDR3 runs to 17 residues. CDR3 nucleotide sequence: TGTGCCAGCTCACCACCCGGGACAGGGAGAATTACCTACGAGCAGTACTTC. As protein: CASSPPGTGRITYEQYF.

This clone appeared a few times. The rearrangement joins TRBV7-2 to TRBJ2-1; 9 nucleotides align to TRBD1. The CDR3 consists of 16 residues. The germline V gene has CDR1 SGHTA and CDR2 FQGNSA. J was trimmed by 7 bases and V by 3 bases; bases with no gene match: 10. CDR3 sequence reads: CASSFSRTGVDNEQFF. Written as DNA, the CDR3 is TGTGCCAGCAGCTTCTCCAGGACAGGGGTGGATAATGAGCAGTTCTTC.

Only one count was recorded for this clone. The genes are TRBV5-5 and TRBJ1-5; D possibly corresponds to TRBD1 (6 bases). V was clipped by 1 base and J by 3 bases, with 11 bases between them. CDR3 size: 15 residues. Germline CDR1 is SGHKS and CDR2 is YYEKEE (reference sequence). The CDR3 DNA is TGTGCCAGCAGCTTGACAGGGTTGGACAATCAGCCCCAGCATTTT. Translation gives CASSLTGLDNQPQHF.

The J gene is TRBJ2-1, the V gene TRBV18; 7 nucleotides agree with TRBD2. CDR1 and CDR2 from the germline V gene are KGHSH and LQKENI. The V segment lost 2 bases and the J segment 0 bases; nucleotides outside the gene matches: 7. The CDR3 loop spans 17 amino acids. CDR3 residues: CASSPVGGPGSYNEQFF. The DNA for the CDR3 is TGTGCCAGCTCACCAGTGGGAGGGCCGGGCTCCTACAATGAGCAGTTCTTC.

The J gene is TRBJ1-1, the V gene TRBV27; D not certain. The CDR3 loop spans 14 amino acids. V shed 4 bases and J shed 6 bases, with 15 bases lying between them. Germline CDR1 and CDR2: MNHEY and SMNVEV (reference sequence). CDR3 DNA: TGTGCCAGCAGTTCGGAGTTTAAGTTGGCTGAAGCTTTCTTT. Its protein product is CASSSEFKLAEAFF.

The gene calls are TRBV6-5 and TRBJ1-1, with D possibly being TRBD1 (6 bases). This CDR3 has 14 amino acids. Germline V gives CDR1 MNHEY, CDR2 SVGAGI. V dropped 7 bases and J dropped 2 bases, with 14 bases sitting between them. In DNA form, the CDR3 reads TGTGCCAGCACCCGACGGACAGCTAACACTGAAGCTTTCTTT. Translation gives CASTRRTANTEAFF.

The chain is built from TRBV29-1 and TRBJ2-4; tentatively, D is TRBD1 (6 bases). V was clipped by 5 bases and J by 6 bases, with 17 bases between them. Germline-derived CDR1 and CDR2 are SQVTM and ANQGSEA. This CDR3 region has 14 residues. The CDR3 DNA sequence: TGCAGCGTTCAAAACAGGGATGGGAGAAACATTCAGTACTTC. This codes for CSVQNRDGRNIQYF.

V usage is TRBV5-1 and J usage is TRBJ1-6, with D possibly being TRBD1 (5 bases). Deletions cut 1 base from V and 9 bases from J, with 14 bases between. Germline V gives CDR1 SGHRS, CDR2 YFSETQ. There are 15 residues in the CDR3. CDR3 sequence: CASSLKQGNSSPLHF. In DNA form, the CDR3 reads TGCGCCAGCAGCTTGAAGCAGGGCAACAGTTCACCCCTCCACTTT.

This chain connects TRBV5-4 to TRBJ2-6; D gene ambiguous. In germline, CDR1 is SGHNT, CDR2 YYREEE (reference sequence). The CDR3 totals 18 residues. Trimming pared 1 base from V and 0 bases from J, leaving 14 bases between. DNA for the CDR3: TGTGCCAGCAGCTTGATCGGTCGGTACCCCTCTGGGGCCAACGTCCTGACTTTC. Residues: CASSLIGRYPSGANVLTF.

The CDR3 protein is CASSPVRRRYNEQFF. CDR3 in DNA: TGTGCCAGTAGTCCCGTTCGACGCAGGTACAATGAGCAGTTCTTC. The chain is built from TRBV19 and TRBJ2-1; no firm D call. The V end was cut by 5 bases, the J end by 4 bases, with 15 bases between. Germline CDR1 and CDR2: LNHDA and SQIVND (reference sequence). The CDR3 totals 15 residues.

This rearrangement joins TRBV24-1 to TRBJ2-7; D might be TRBD2 (5 bases). The V end was cut by 1 base, the J end by 1 base, with 16 bases between. Germline loops: CDR1 KGHDR, CDR2 SFDVKD. The CDR3 has 17 residues. The CDR3: CATSDLSPRTGSYEQYF. The CDR3 nucleotides read TGTGCCACCAGTGATTTATCCCCCCGGACGGGATCCTACGAGCAGTACTTC.

CDR3: CASSSSGGAADTQYF. In DNA form, the CDR3 reads TGTGCCAGCAGTTCCTCTGGCGGGGCAGCAGATACGCAGTATTTT. This rearrangement joins TRBV6-2 or TRBV6-3 to TRBJ2-3; D possibly corresponds to TRBD2 (6 bases). In germline, CDR1 is MNHEY, CDR2 SVGEGT. Between the trimmed V and J ends, which lost 4 bases and 4 bases, there was a span of 15 bases. This CDR3 contains 15 residues.

The rearrangement uses TRBV23-1 and TRBJ2-2, with D possibly being TRBD2 (5 bases). TRBV23-1 is marked as an open reading frame, function uncertain. The CDR3 has 15 amino acids. V was pared by 0 bases and J by 4 bases, with 9 bases between. CDR3 coding DNA: TGCGCCAGCAGTCAATCCAGGACTGGCACCGGGGAGCTGTTTTTT. This sequence encodes CASSQSRTGTGELFF.

This rearrangement joins TRBV5-1 to TRBJ1-6, with D tentatively TRBD1 (6 bases). The CDR3 spans 16 residues. V shed 1 base and J shed 7 bases, with 15 bases lying between them. Per the germline V gene, CDR1 is SGHRS and CDR2 is YFSETQ. The CDR3 DNA follows: TGCGCCAGCAGCTTGTTGTCACAGGGTGGAAATTCACCCCTCCACTTT. It translates to CASSLLSQGGNSPLHF.

The V and J genes are TRBV21-1 and TRBJ2-3; the table calls TRBD2, which could not be checked here. TRBV21-1 is deemed a pseudogene. CDR3 length: 14 residues. CDR3 region: CASSNSGGTDTQYF. CDR3 bases: TGTGCCAGCAGCAATAGCGGAGGCACAGATACGCAGTATTTT.

CDR3 sequence: CASSFRTGSIQETQYF. The CDR3 DNA reads as TGTGCCAGCAGCTTCCGGACAGGGTCGATCCAAGAGACCCAGTACTTC. The chain carries TRBV11-2 and TRBJ2-5; 8 nucleotides agree with TRBD1. Germline trimming cut 3 bases from V and 1 base from J; bases unmatched to any gene: 7. From germline, CDR1 is SGHAT and CDR2 FQNNGV. The CDR3 contains 16 residues.

The rearrangement joins TRBV7-9 to TRBJ1-1; D call uncertain. CDR3 size: 15 residues. V lost 1 base and J 1 base, leaving 10 bases between the germline ends. Germline V CDR1 and CDR2: SEHNR, FQNEAQ (reference sequence). This CDR3 is CASSLGASPNTEAFF. DNA of the CDR3: TGTGCCAGCAGCTTAGGAGCGTCCCCGAACACTGAAGCTTTCTTT. The variable domain in full, with the rest retrieved from reference TRBV7-9 and TRBJ1-1, is DTGVSQNPRHKITKRGQNVTFRCDPISEHNRLYWYRQTLGQGPEFLTYFQNEAQLEKSRLLSDRFSAERPKGSFSTLEIQRTEQGDSAMYLCASSLGASPNTEAFFGQGTRLTVV.

This clone was counted only a few times. The chain couples TRBV5-6 to TRBJ1-5; 9 positions agree with TRBD1. In germline, CDR1 is SGHDT, CDR2 YYEEEE. CDR3 length: 14 residues. The J segment lost 6 bases and the V segment lost 1 base, leaving 2 bases of the junction unmatched. The CDR3 reads CASSLWTGVQPQHF. In nucleotides, the CDR3 is TGTGCCAGCAGCTTGTGGACAGGGGTTCAGCCCCAGCATTTT.

V gene TRBV5-1 combines with J gene TRBJ2-7; maybe TRBD1 (6 bases). Trimming left V 4 bases short and J 2 bases short, with 16 bases between. Germline-derived CDR1 and CDR2 are SGHRS and YFSETQ. The CDR3 runs to 15 residues. The CDR3 nucleotides read TGCGCCAGCAGCCAGGAACAGGGAATAGCCTACGAGCAGTACTTC. Its protein is CASSQEQGIAYEQYF.

The V and J genes are TRBV9 and TRBJ2-1, with D possibly TRBD2 on 6 matching bases. The CDR3 extends over 16 amino acids. Germline CDR1 SGDLS, CDR2 YYNGEE. Trimming shortened V by 3 bases and J by 0 bases, and 13 bases separated the two germline ends. CDR3 sequence (DNA): TGTGCCAGCAGCGACCCACGGGGGTCCTCCTACAATGAGCAGTTCTTC. Translating gives CASSDPRGSSYNEQFF.

The V call is TRBV24-1, the J call TRBJ2-3; 9 bases are a match to TRBD2. Per the germline V gene, CDR1 is KGHDR and CDR2 is SFDVKD. V lost 10 bases and J lost 0; bases outside the gene matches: 4. The length of the CDR3 is 14 residues. CDR3 in amino acids: CATSGGISTDTQYF. The CDR3 coding sequence is TGTGCCACAAGCGGGGGGATCAGCACAGATACGCAGTATTTT.

This chain connects TRBV29-1 to TRBJ1-1, with D unclear. Germline V lookup: CDR1 SQVTM, CDR2 ANQGSEA. The CDR3 consists of 13 residues. V lost 7 bases, J lost 0 bases, and 12 bases lay in between. The CDR3 loop is CSAKEDLNTEAFF. The CDR3 DNA reads TGCAGCGCCAAGGAGGATCTGAACACTGAAGCTTTCTTT.

The genes are TRBV7-3 and TRBJ1-1, with D possibly being TRBD1 (5 bases). The germline gives CDR1 SGHTA, CDR2 FQGTGA. This CDR3 has 14 amino acids. The V end lost 4 bases, the J end lost 6 bases, and 15 bases lay between the germline ends. CDR3: CASSSGTTSAEAFF. The CDR3 DNA reads TGTGCCAGCAGCTCCGGGACTACGTCCGCTGAAGCTTTCTTT. Full variable domain (remainder filled in from reference TRBV7-3 and TRBJ1-1): GAGVSQTPSNKVTEKGKYVELRCDPISGHTALYWYRQSLGQGPEFLIYFQGTGAADDSGLPNDRFFAVRPEGSVSTLKIQRTERGDSAVYLCASSSGTTSAEAFFGQGTRLTVV.

The rearrangement uses TRBV19 and TRBJ2-3, with TRBD2 matching over 12 bases. This CDR3 region has 18 residues. The germline V gene encodes CDR1 LNHDA and CDR2 SQIVND (reference sequence). The V segment lost 3 bases and the J segment 0 bases; nucleotides outside the gene matches: 7. CDR3 sequence reads: CASSIRASGGASTDTQYF. The CDR3 DNA reads TGTGCCAGTAGTATTAGGGCTAGCGGGGGGGCCAGCACAGATACGCAGTATTTT.

The chain's CDR3 is CASSISGEGPYEQYF. CDR3 nucleotides: TGTGCCAGTAGTATATCGGGGGAGGGCCCCTACGAGCAGTACTTC. This chain uses TRBV19 with TRBJ2-7; 7 bases are a match to TRBD2. CDR3 size: 15 residues. Germline loops: CDR1 LNHDA, CDR2 SQIVND (reference sequence). Trimming removed 2 bases from V and 2 bases from J; junction bases left unmatched: 6.

The chain employs TRBV7-9 and TRBJ2-1; D perhaps matches TRBD2 (6 bases). CDR1 and CDR2 (germline): SEHNR, FQNEAQ (reference sequence). The CDR3 has 12 amino acids. Trimming left V 4 bases short and J 8 bases short, with 9 bases between. This CDR3 reads CASSYTGDEQFF. CDR3 coding DNA: TGTGCCAGCAGCTACACGGGAGATGAGCAGTTCTTC.

V gene TRBV4-3 combines with J gene TRBJ1-4; unclear D gene. Trimming cost V 1 base and J 0 bases, with 6 bases left between them. Germline-derived CDR1 and CDR2 are LGHNA and YSLEER. The CDR3 contains 15 residues. The CDR3 region is CASSQGAATNEKLFF. In DNA form, the CDR3 reads TGCGCCAGCAGCCAAGGGGCAGCAACTAATGAAAAACTGTTTTTT.